Below, 19 T cell receptor beta chains from the same sample are listed, as sequenced in a study of blood T cells in healthy people across ages (dated by TCRdb to 2014 to 2015). Libraries were constructed by 5' RACE. Sequencing relied on an Illumina HiSeq 2500. A second roughly 6 to 12 cycle PCR used a sample-barcoded 5' primer and a J-beta primer mix. Starting from the raw public reads, TCRdb applied fastp trimming at Q25, assembled clones with MiXCR and retained in-frame beta chains. Every CDR3 protein is listed once, alongside the most common genes and DNA of its rows. The sample table records about 1,400,000 distinct CDR3 sequences; around 42% of these occur just once. The ten largest clonotypes hold 7.9% of the sample. Sequenced input: blood. These TCRs come from a young woman in good health.

Note on this clonotype: With a much larger clone just one base away, this may be a read error. The V gene is TRBV4-1, the J gene TRBJ2-5, with D perhaps matching TRBD2 (5 bases). Germline V CDR1 and CDR2: MGHRA, YSYEKL. The CDR3 covers 13 residues. Trimming cost V 0 bases and J 11 bases, with 13 bases left between them. CDR3: CASSQDKRTPQYF. For the CDR3, the DNA is TGCGCCAGCAGCCAAGATAAGAGGACTCCTCAGTACTTC.

V gene TRBV3-1 combines with J gene TRBJ2-7; 10 bases fit TRBD1. The DNA end favors TRBJ2-5, so the J call may be wrong. The CDR3 runs to 14 residues. The germline gives CDR1 LGHDT, CDR2 YNNKEL (reference sequence). The CDR3 reads CASSRQGAEETQYF. The CDR3 coding sequence is TGTGCCAGCAGCCGACAGGGGGCCGAAGAGACCCAGTACTTC.

The chain uses TRBV2 and TRBJ2-1, with a possible D match to TRBD2 (6 bases). CDR1 and CDR2 from the germline V gene are SNHLY and FYNNEI. V was trimmed by 11 bases and J by 7 bases, leaving 21 bases between them. The CDR3 has 14 residues. The CDR3 DNA reads as TGTGCCGTCATGGGGGGAAGCGGTAGTAATGAGCAGTTCTTC. The encoded protein is CAVMGGSGSNEQFF.

This clonotype has just a few counts. The chain joins TRBV7-2 to TRBJ1-1; maybe TRBD1 (5 bases). The CDR3 is made up of 15 amino acids. V dropped 5 bases and J dropped 1 base, with 14 bases sitting between them. CDR1 SGHTA and CDR2 FQGNSA come from the germline V gene. CDR3 residues: CASSPRDLKNTEAFF. CDR3 sequence (DNA): TGTGCCAGCAGCCCACGGGACTTGAAGAACACTGAAGCTTTCTTT.

In its sample, this clonotype was seen a few times. The V gene is TRBV6-5, the J gene TRBJ2-7; possible D gene TRBD2, 7 bases. Germline V gene lookup returns CDR1 MNHEY and CDR2 SVGAGI. The CDR3 spans 15 residues. The germline V and J ends were trimmed by 5 bases and 6 bases, with 20 bases remaining between them. CDR3 sequence reads: CASSRGASNSGEQYF. The CDR3 region has the DNA TGTGCCAGCAGTCGGGGGGCTAGTAACTCGGGCGAGCAGTACTTC.

The chain carries TRBV10-2 and TRBJ2-1, with 14 bases matching TRBD2. The CDR3 spans 16 residues. Germline assignment: CDR1 WSHSY and CDR2 SAAADI. J gave up 7 bases and V 5 bases, and 7 bases lay outside the gene matches. The CDR3 coding sequence is TGCGCCAGCAGTCACCCGGGACTAGCGGGAGTGAATGAGCAGTTCTTC. This sequence encodes CASSHPGLAGVNEQFF.

The J gene is TRBJ2-7, the V gene TRBV9; 11 bases line up with TRBD2. Germline CDR1 reads SGDLS; CDR2 reads YYNGEE. V shed 3 bases, J shed 2 bases, and the junction held 7 bases outside the gene matches. This CDR3 has 16 amino acids. Here the CDR3 reads CASSGAPTSGTYEQYF. In DNA form, the CDR3 reads TGTGCCAGCAGCGGCGCCCCGACTAGCGGGACCTACGAGCAGTACTTC.

This clonotype was seen a handful of times. Written as DNA, the CDR3 is TGTGCCAGCAGCCCCGACAGACGGTATGGCTACACCTTC. Translation gives CASSPDRRYGYTF. This chain joins TRBV6-6 and TRBJ1-2; tentative D call: TRBD1 (5 bases). The CDR3 totals 13 residues. V gave up 6 bases and J gave up 5 bases, with 13 bases separating them. Germline V CDR1 and CDR2: MNHNY, SVGAGI (reference sequence).

This clonotype has more than one count but fewer than ten. The chain joins TRBV15 to TRBJ2-3; D not resolved. The CDR3 spans 14 residues. The germline V and J ends were trimmed by 0 bases and 4 bases, with 8 bases remaining between them. CDR1 and CDR2 (germline): LNHNV, YYDKDF (reference sequence). The CDR3 DNA reads as TGTGCCACCAGCAGAGATCCCGGCGCAGATACGCAGTATTTT. This gives the protein CATSRDPGADTQYF.

On this clonotype: A much larger clone sits a single nucleotide away, making a read error possible. The chain couples TRBV12-3 or TRBV12-4 to TRBJ1-5, with a possible D match to TRBD1 (5 bases). There are 16 residues in the CDR3. V gave up 3 bases and J gave up 1 base, with 13 bases separating them. The CDR3 region is CASSLHGGGSNQPQHF. In DNA form, the CDR3 reads TGTGCCAGCAGTTTGCATGGCGGGGGAAGCAATCAGCCCCAGCATTTT.

CDR3 sequence: CASSERGSQETQYF. In DNA form, the CDR3 reads TGTGCCAGCAGCGAGCGGGGTTCTCAAGAGACCCAGTACTTC. The V and J genes are TRBV9 and TRBJ2-5; the match to TRBD2 covers 7 bases. The trim removed 3 bases at V and 2 bases at J, leaving 4 bases unmatched. The CDR3 sequence is 14 residues long. CDR1 and CDR2 (germline): SGDLS, YYNGEE.

Note on this clonotype: A much larger clone lies one base from this, so it may be a read error. The chain links TRBV10-3 to TRBJ2-3; D may be TRBD1 (5 bases). The length of the CDR3 is 15 residues. CDR1 ENHRY and CDR2 SYGVKD come from the germline V gene. The CDR3 bases are TGTACCATCAGGGAAGGATCTTCTAGCACAGATACGCAGTATTTT. Translated: CTIREGSSSTDTQYF.

This clonotype was observed a handful of times. The J gene is TRBJ2-3, the V gene TRBV4-1; no clear D gene. Per germline, CDR1 MGHRA and CDR2 YSYEKL. Trimming left V 1 base short and J 1 base short, with 12 bases between. CDR3 length: 16 amino acids. The CDR3 DNA reads TGCGCCAGCAGCCAAGCGTCGGTCCTCGGCACAGATACGCAGTATTTT. Translating it yields CASSQASVLGTDTQYF.

The chain carries TRBV5-1 and TRBJ2-1, with 9 bases aligning to TRBD2. CDR3 length: 14 residues. Germline trimming cut 4 bases from V and 11 bases from J; bases unmatched to any gene: 10. Germline assignment: CDR1 SGHRS and CDR2 YFSETQ. The CDR3 sequence: CASSVPSGKNKQFF. The CDR3 DNA sequence: TGCGCCAGCAGCGTCCCTAGCGGGAAAAATAAGCAGTTCTTC. The full variable domain, completed using reference TRBV5-1 and TRBJ2-1, is KAGVTQTPRYLIKTRGQQVTLSCSPISGHRSVSWYQQTPGQGLQFLFEYFSETQRNKGNFPGRFSGRQFSNSRSEMNVSTLELGDSALYLCASSVPSGKNKQFFGPGTRLTVL.

The chain has TRBV4-1 and TRBJ2-5, with D maybe TRBD1 (5 bases). The DNA end favors TRBJ2-7, so the J call may be wrong. This CDR3 comprises 15 residues. Germline CDR1 reads MGHRA; CDR2 reads YSYEKL. The CDR3, as DNA: TGCGCCAGCAGCGAAGGGGCCGCCGGGCCCTACGAGCAGTACTTC. It codes for CASSEGAAGPYEQYF.

This clonotype is labeled as medium-sized. The chain is built from TRBV4-1 and TRBJ1-2; no definite D call. V was cut by 0 bases and J by 3 bases, with 11 bases left in between. Germline CDR1 reads MGHRA; CDR2 reads YSYEKL. This CDR3 is built from 15 residues. The chain's CDR3 is CASSQDSETYYGYTF. The CDR3 DNA follows: TGCGCCAGCAGCCAAGATTCCGAAACGTACTATGGCTACACCTTC.

J is TRBJ2-1 and V is TRBV11-2, with D perhaps matching TRBD2 (6 bases). Trimming took off 5 bases at V and 6 bases at J, with 14 bases between the two ends. In germline, CDR1 is SGHAT, CDR2 FQNNGV. The CDR3 extends over 14 amino acids. CDR3 sequence reads: CASSPAGGPNEQFF. For the CDR3, the DNA is TGTGCCAGCAGCCCTGCCGGGGGTCCCAATGAGCAGTTCTTC.

The genes are TRBV14 and TRBJ2-2; TRBD2 matches 10 bases. The V and J ends lost 5 bases and 2 bases, in that order; junction bases with no gene match: 11. Looked up from germline, CDR1 is SGHDN and CDR2 is FVKESK. This CDR3 is built from 18 residues. In DNA form, the CDR3 reads TGTGCCAGCAGCTCGACCGGACTAGCGGCCCCAAACACCGGGGAGCTGTTTTTT. It is translated as CASSSTGLAAPNTGELFF.

The chain couples TRBV5-5 to TRBJ2-3, with TRBD2 matching 10 bases. V was pared by 5 bases and J by 0 bases, with 15 bases of the junction left unmatched. The CDR3 is made up of 19 amino acids. In germline, CDR1 is SGHKS, CDR2 YYEKEE (reference sequence). CDR3 sequence reads: CASRWNLAGVGESTDTQYF. The CDR3, as DNA: TGTGCCAGCAGGTGGAACCTAGCGGGAGTGGGTGAAAGCACAGATACGCAGTATTTT.